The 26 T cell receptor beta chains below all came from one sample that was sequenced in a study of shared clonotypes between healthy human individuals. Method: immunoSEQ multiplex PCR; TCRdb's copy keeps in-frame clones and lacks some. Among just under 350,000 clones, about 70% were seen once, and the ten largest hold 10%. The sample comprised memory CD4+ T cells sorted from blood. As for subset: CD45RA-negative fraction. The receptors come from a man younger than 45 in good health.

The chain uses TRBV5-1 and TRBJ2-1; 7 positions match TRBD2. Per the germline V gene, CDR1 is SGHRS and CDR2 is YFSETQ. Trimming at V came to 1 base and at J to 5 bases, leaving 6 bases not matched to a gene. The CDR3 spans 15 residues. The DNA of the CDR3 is TGCGCCAGCAGCTTGCTCCCTAGCGGACACAATGAGCAGTTCTTC. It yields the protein CASSLLPSGHNEQFF. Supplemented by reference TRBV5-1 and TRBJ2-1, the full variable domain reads KAGVTQTPRYLIKTRGQQVTLSCSPISGHRSVSWYQQTPGQGLQFLFEYFSETQRNKGNFPGRFSGRQFSNSRSEMNVSTLELGDSALYLCASSLLPSGHNEQFFGPGTRLTVL.

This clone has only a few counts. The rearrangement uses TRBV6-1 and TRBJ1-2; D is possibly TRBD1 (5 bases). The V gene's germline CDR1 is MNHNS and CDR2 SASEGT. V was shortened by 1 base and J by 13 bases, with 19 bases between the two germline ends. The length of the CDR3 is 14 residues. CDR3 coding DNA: TGTGCCAGCAGTGAAGGACAATCGGGGCTGGGGGGCACCTTC. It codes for CASSEGQSGLGGTF.

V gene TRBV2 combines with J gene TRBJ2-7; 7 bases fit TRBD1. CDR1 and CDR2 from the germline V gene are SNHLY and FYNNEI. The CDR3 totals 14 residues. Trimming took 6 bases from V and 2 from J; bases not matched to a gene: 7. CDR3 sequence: CASSEQGPTYEQYF. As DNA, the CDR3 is TGTGCCAGCAGCGAACAGGGGCCAACCTACGAGCAGTACTTC.

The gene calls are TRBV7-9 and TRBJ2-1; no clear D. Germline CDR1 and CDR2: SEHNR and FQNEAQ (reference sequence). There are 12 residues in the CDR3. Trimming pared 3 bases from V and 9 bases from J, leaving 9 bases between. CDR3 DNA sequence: TGTGCCAGCAGCTTTGTTCGACGTGAGCAGTTCTTC. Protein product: CASSFVRREQFF.

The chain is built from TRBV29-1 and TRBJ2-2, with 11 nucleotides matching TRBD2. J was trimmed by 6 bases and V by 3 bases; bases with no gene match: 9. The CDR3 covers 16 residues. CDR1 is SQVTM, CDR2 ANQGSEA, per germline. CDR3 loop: CSVEVAGGPRAGELFF. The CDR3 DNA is TGCAGCGTTGAGGTAGCGGGAGGGCCGCGGGCCGGGGAGCTGTTTTTT.

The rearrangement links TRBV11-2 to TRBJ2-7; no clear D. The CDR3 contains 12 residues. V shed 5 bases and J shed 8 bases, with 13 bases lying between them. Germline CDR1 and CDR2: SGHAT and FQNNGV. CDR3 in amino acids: CASSLYPLQQYF. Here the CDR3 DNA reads TGTGCCAGCAGCCTGTATCCCCTTCAGCAGTACTTC. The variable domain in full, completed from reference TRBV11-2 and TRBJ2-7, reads EAGVAQSPRYKIIEKRQSVAFWCNPISGHATLYWYQQILGQGPKLLIQFQNNGVVDDSQLPKDRFSAERLKGVDSTLKIQPAKLEDSAVYLCASSLYPLQQYFGPGTRLTVT.

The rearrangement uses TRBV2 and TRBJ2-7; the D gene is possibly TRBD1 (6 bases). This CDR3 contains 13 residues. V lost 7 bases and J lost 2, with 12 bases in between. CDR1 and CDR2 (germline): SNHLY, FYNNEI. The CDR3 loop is CASTPDRPYEQYF. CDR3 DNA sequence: TGTGCCAGCACCCCGGACAGACCCTACGAGCAGTACTTC.

Here the CDR3 DNA reads TGTGCCAGCAGTTTACTAGCGGGCCACGAGCAGTACTTC. It specifies CASSLLAGHEQYF. V and J are TRBV27 and TRBJ2-7, with 8 bases that match TRBD2. The CDR3 runs 13 residues. CDR1 and CDR2 from the germline V gene are MNHEY and SMNVEV (reference sequence). Trimming took 2 bases from V and 5 from J; bases not matched to a gene: 2.

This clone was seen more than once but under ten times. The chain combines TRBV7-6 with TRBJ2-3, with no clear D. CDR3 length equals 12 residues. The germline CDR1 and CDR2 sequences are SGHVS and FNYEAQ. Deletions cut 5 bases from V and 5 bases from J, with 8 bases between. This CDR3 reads CASSPMVDTQYF. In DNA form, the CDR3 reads TGTGCCAGCAGCCCCATGGTAGATACGCAGTATTTT.

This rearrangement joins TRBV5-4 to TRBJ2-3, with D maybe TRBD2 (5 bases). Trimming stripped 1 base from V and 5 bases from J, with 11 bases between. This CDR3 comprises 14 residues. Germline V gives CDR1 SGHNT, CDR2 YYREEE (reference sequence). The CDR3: CASSLSSARDTQYF. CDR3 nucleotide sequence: TGTGCCAGCAGCTTGAGTAGCGCACGAGATACGCAGTATTTT.

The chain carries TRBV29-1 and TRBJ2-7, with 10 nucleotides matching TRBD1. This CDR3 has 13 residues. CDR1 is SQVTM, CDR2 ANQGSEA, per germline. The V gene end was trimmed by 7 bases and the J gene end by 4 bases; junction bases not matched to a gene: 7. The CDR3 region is CSERQGAPYEQYF. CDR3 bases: TGCAGCGAACGACAGGGGGCCCCATACGAGCAGTACTTC.

CDR3 in amino acids: CASSEGMGLAGGPRSYNEQFF. Here the CDR3 DNA reads TGCGCCAGCAGTGAGGGGATGGGACTAGCGGGAGGGCCACGCTCCTACAATGAGCAGTTCTTC. The chain links TRBV10-1 to TRBJ2-1; 16 bases are shared with TRBD2. J gave up 0 bases and V 2 bases, and 10 bases lay outside the gene matches. The CDR3 runs to 21 residues. In germline, CDR1 is WNHNN, CDR2 SYGVQD (reference sequence).

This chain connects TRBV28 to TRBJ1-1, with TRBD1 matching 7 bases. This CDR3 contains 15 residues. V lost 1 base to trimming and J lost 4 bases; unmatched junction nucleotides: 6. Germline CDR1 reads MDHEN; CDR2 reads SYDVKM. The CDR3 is CASSLSGSGGTEAFF. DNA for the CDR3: TGTGCCAGCAGTTTATCGGGCTCAGGGGGCACTGAAGCTTTCTTT.

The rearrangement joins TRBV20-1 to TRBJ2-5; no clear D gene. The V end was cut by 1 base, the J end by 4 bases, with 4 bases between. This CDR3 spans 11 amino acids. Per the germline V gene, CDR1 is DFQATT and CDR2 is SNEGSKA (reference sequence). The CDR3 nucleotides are TGCAGTGCTAGAGTTGCAGAGACCCAGTACTTC. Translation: CSARVAETQYF.

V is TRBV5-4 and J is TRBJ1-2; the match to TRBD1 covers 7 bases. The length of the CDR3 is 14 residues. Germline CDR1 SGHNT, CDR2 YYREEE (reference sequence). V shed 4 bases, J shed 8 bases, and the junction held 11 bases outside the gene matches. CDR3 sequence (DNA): TGTGCCAGCAGCCCTAATGGACAGGTCGAAGGCTACACCTTC. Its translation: CASSPNGQVEGYTF. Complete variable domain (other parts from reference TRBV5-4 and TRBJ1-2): ETGVTQSPTHLIKTRGQQVTLRCSSQSGHNTVSWYQQALGQGPQFIFQYYREEENGRGNFPPRFSGLQFPNYSSELNVNALELDDSALYLCASSPNGQVEGYTFGSGTRLTVV.

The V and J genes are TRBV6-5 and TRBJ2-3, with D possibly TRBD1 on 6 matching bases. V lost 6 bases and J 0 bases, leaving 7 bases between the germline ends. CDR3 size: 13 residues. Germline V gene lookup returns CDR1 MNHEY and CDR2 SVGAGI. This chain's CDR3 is CASRDSSTDTQYF. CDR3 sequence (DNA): TGTGCCAGCAGGGACAGTAGCACAGATACGCAGTATTTT.

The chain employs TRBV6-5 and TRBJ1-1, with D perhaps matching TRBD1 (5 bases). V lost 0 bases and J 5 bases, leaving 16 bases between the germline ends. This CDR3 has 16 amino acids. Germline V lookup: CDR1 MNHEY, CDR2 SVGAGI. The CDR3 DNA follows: TGTGCCAGCAGTTACTCGAGGGGAGGAGGGAGGACTGAAGCTTTCTTT. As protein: CASSYSRGGGRTEAFF.

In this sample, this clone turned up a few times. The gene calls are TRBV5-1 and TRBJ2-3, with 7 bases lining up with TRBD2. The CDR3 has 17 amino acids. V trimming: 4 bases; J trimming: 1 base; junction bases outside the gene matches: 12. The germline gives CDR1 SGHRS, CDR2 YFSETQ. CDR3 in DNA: TGCGCCAGCAGCGTTGCCCGGGACTATGGGCGCACAGATACGCAGTATTTT. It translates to CASSVARDYGRTDTQYF. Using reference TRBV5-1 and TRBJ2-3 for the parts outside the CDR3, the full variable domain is KAGVTQTPRYLIKTRGQQVTLSCSPISGHRSVSWYQQTPGQGLQFLFEYFSETQRNKGNFPGRFSGRQFSNSRSEMNVSTLELGDSALYLCASSVARDYGRTDTQYFGPGTRLTVL.

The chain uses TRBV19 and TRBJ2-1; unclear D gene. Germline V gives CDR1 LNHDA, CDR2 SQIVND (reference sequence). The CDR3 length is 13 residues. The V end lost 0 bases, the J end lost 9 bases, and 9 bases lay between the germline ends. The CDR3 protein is CASSIDADGEQFF. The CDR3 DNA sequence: TGTGCCAGTAGTATAGATGCGGACGGTGAGCAGTTCTTC. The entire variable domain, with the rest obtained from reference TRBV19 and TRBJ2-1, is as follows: DGGITQSPKYLFRKEGQNVTLSCEQNLNHDAMYWYRQDPGQGLRLIYYSQIVNDFQKGDIAEGYSVSREKKESFPLTVTSAQKNPTAFYLCASSIDADGEQFFGPGTRLTVL.

CDR3 DNA: TGTGCCACTAAGCCGTCAAGACCTACCTACGAGCAGTACTTC. Encoded protein: CATKPSRPTYEQYF. This chain connects TRBV28 to TRBJ2-7; D gene ambiguous. Germline CDR1 reads MDHEN; CDR2 reads SYDVKM. The CDR3 length is 14 residues. Trimming pared 10 bases from V and 2 bases from J, leaving 18 bases between.

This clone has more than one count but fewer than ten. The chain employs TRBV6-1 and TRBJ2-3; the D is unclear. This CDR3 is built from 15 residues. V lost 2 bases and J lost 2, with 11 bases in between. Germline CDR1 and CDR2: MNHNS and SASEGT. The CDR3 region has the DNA TGTGCCAGCAGTGAATCGATTCACCCCACAGATACGCAGTATTTT. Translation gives CASSESIHPTDTQYF.

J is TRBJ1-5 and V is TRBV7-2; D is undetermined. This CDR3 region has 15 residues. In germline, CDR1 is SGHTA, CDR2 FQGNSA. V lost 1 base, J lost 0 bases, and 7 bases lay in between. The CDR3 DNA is TGTGCCAGCAGCTTAGGACATAATAGCAATCAGCCCCAGCATTTT. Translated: CASSLGHNSNQPQHF.

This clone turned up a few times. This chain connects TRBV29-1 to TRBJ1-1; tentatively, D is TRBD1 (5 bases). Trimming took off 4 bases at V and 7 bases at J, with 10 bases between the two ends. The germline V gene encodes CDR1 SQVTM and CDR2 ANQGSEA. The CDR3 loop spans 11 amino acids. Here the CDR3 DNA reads TGCAGCGTTGCTGACAGAAATGAAGCTTTCTTT. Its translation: CSVADRNEAFF.

CDR3 protein: CASTSQAEAFF. CDR3 nucleotides: TGTGCCAGCACGAGCCAGGCCGAAGCTTTCTTT. V and J are TRBV2 and TRBJ1-1, with D unresolved. Germline CDR1 reads SNHLY; CDR2 reads FYNNEI. The V end lost 7 bases, the J end lost 8 bases, and 11 bases lay between the germline ends. The CDR3 is made up of 11 amino acids.

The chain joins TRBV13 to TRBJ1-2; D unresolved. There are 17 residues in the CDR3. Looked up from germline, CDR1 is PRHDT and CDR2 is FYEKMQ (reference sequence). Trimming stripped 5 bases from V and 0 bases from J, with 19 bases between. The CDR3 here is CASSPGSGGAPNYGYTF. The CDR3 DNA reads TGTGCCAGCAGCCCCGGCTCTGGAGGAGCACCTAACTATGGCTACACCTTC.

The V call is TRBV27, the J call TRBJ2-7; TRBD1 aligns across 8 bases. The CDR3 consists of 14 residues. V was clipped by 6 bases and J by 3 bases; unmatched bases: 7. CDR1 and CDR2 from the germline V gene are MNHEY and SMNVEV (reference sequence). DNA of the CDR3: TGTGCCAGCAGAGATACAGGGGGAAGCTACGAGCAGTACTTC. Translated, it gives CASRDTGGSYEQYF.